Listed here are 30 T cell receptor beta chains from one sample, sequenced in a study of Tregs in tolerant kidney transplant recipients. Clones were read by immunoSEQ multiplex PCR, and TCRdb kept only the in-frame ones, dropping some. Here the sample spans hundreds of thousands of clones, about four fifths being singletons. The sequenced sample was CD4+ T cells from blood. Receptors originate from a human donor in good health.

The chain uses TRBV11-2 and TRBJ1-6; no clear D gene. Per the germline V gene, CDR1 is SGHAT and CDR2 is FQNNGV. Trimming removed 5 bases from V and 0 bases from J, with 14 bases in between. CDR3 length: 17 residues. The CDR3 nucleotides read TGTGCCAGCAGCCCACGACCCCCGAGCTCCTATAATTCACCCCTCCACTTT. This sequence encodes CASSPRPPSSYNSPLHF.

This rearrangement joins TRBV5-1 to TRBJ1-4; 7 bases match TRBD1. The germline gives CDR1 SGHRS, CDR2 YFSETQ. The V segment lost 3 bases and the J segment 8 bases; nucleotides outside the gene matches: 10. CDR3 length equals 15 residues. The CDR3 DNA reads TGCGCCAGCAGCTCGGAGACAGGGCTGGGGGAAAAACTGTTTTTT. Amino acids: CASSSETGLGEKLFF.

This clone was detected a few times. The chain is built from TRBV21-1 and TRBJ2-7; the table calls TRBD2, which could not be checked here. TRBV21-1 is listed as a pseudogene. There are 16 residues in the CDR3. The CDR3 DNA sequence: TGTGCCAGCAGCAAAGGGGGTAGCGGGAGCTCCTACGAGCAGTACTTC. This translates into CASSKGGSGSSYEQYF.

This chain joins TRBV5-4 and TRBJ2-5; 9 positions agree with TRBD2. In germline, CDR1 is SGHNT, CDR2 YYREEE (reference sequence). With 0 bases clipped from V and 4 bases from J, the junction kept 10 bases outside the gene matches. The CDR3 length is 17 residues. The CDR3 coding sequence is TGTGCCAGCAGCTTGGGAGGCGGGGGGGCATTATTAGAGACCCAGTACTTC. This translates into CASSLGGGGALLETQYF. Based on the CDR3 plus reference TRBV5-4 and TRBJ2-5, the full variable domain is ETGVTQSPTHLIKTRGQQVTLRCSSQSGHNTVSWYQQALGQGPQFIFQYYREEENGRGNFPPRFSGLQFPNYSSELNVNALELDDSALYLCASSLGGGGALLETQYFGPGTRLLVL.

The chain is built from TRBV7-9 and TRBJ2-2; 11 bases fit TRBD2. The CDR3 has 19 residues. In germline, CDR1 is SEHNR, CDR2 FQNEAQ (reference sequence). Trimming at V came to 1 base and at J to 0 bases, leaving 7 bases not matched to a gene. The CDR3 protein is CASSLEWRLAGSNTGELFF. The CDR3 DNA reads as TGTGCCAGCAGCTTAGAGTGGAGACTAGCGGGATCGAACACCGGGGAGCTGTTTTTT.

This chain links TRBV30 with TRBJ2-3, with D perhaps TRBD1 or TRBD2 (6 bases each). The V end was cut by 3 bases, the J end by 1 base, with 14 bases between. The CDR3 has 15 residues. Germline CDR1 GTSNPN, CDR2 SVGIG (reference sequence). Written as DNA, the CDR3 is TGTGCCTGGAGAATAACGGGGGCCGGCACAGATACGCAGTATTTT. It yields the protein CAWRITGAGTDTQYF. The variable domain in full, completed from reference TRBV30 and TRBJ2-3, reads SQTIHQWPATLVQPVGSPLSLECTVEGTSNPNLYWYRQAAGRGLQLLFYSVGIGQISSEVPQNLSASRPQDRQFILSSKKLLLSDSGFYLCAWRITGAGTDTQYFGPGTRLTVL.

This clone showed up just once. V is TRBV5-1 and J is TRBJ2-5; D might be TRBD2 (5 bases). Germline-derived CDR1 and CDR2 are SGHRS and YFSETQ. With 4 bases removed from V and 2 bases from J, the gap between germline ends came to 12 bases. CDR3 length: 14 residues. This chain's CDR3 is CASSTGIGQETQYF. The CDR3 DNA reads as TGCGCCAGCAGCACGGGAATAGGACAAGAGACCCAGTACTTC.

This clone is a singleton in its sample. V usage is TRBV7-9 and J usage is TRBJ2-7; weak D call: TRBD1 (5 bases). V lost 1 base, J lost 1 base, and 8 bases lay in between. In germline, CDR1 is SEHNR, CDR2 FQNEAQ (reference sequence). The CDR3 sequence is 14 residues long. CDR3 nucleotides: TGTGCCAGCAGCTTAGGGTCAGGGTCCTACGAGCAGTACTTC. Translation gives CASSLGSGSYEQYF.

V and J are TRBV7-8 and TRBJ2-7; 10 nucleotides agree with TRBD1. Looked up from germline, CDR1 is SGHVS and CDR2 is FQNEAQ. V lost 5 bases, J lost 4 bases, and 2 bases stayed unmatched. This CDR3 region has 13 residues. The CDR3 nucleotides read TGTGCCAGCAGCGACAGGGGGCGGTACGAGCAGTACTTC. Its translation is CASSDRGRYEQYF.

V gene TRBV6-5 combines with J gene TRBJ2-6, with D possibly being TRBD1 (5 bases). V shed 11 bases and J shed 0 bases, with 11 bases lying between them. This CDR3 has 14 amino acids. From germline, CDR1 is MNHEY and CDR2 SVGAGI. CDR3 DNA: TGTGCCGTTGGGGCCATCTCTGGGGCCAACGTCCTGACTTTC. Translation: CAVGAISGANVLTF.

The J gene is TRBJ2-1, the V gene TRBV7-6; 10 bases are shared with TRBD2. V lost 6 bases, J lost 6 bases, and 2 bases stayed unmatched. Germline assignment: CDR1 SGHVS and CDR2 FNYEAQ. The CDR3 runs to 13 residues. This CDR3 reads CASSWTSGNEQFF. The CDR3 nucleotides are TGTGCCAGCAGTTGGACTAGCGGCAATGAGCAGTTCTTC.

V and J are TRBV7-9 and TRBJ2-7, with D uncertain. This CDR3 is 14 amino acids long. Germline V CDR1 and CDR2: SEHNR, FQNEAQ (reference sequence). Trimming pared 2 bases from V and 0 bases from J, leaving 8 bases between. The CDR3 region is CASSLMTISYEQYF. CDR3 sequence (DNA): TGTGCCAGCAGCTTAATGACAATCTCCTACGAGCAGTACTTC.

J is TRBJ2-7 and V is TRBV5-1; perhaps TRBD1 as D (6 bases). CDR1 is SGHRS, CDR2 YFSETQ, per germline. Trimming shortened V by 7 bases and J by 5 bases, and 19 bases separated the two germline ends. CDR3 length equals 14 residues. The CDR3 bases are TGCGCCAGCCGGATTGTGGGGGCGATGGACGAGCAGTACTTC. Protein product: CASRIVGAMDEQYF.

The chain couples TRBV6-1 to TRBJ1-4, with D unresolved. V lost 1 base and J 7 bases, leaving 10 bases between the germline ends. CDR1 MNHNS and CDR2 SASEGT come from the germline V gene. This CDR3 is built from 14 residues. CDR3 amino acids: CASSEEGRSEKLFF. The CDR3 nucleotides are TGTGCCAGCAGTGAAGAAGGGCGTAGTGAAAAACTGTTTTTT.

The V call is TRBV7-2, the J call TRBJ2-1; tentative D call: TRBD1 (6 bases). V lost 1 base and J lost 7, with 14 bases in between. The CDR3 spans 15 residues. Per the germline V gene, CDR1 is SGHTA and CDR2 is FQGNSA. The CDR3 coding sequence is TGTGCCAGCAGCTTAGGCCAGGGGTCGTGGAATGAGCAGTTCTTC. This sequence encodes CASSLGQGSWNEQFF.

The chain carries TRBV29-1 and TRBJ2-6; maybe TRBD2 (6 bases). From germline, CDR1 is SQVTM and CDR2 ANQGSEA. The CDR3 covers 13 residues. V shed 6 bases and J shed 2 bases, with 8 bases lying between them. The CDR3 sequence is CSVGGPGANVLTF. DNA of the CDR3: TGCAGCGTCGGGGGTCCTGGGGCCAACGTCCTGACTTTC.

The CDR3 region is CASSVHSGSINEQYF. CDR3 nucleotides: TGTGCCAGCAGCGTCCATAGCGGGAGCATCAACGAGCAGTACTTC. V usage is TRBV9 and J usage is TRBJ2-7; 9 bases fit TRBD2. Trimming took 2 bases from V and 5 from J; bases not matched to a gene: 8. The CDR3 loop spans 15 amino acids. From germline, CDR1 is SGDLS and CDR2 YYNGEE.

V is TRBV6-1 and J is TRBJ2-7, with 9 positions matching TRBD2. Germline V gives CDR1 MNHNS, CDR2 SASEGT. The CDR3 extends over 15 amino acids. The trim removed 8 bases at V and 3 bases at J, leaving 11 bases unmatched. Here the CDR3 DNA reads TGTGCCAGCCTGGTGCGGGGGGGTATGGGCTACGAGCAGTACTTC. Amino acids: CASLVRGGMGYEQYF.

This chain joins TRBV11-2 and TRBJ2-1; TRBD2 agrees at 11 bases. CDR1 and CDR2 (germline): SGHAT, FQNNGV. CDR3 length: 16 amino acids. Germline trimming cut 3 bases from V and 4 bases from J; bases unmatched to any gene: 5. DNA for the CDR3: TGTGCCAGCAGCTTCGGGACTAGCGGTTTTTACAATGAGCAGTTCTTC. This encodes CASSFGTSGFYNEQFF.

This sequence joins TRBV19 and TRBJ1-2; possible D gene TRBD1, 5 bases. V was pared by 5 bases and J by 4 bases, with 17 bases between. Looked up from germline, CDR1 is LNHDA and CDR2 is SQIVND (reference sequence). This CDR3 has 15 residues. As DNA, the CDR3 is TGTGCCAGTAGTCTTAGTGTCAAGGGGATCTATGGCTACACCTTC. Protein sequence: CASSLSVKGIYGYTF.

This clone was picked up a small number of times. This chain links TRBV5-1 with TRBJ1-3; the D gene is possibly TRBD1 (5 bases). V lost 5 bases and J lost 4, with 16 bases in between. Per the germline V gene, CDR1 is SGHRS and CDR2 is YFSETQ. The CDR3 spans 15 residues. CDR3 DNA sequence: TGCGCCAGCAGGTCTCTCCAGGGAGGCGGAAACACCATATATTTT. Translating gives CASRSLQGGGNTIYF.

In nucleotides, the CDR3 is TGTGCCAGCAACCCGGGGGTAGTTACCTATGGCTACACCTTC. Amino acid sequence: CASNPGVVTYGYTF. The chain carries TRBV11-2 and TRBJ1-2; D may be TRBD1 (5 bases). This CDR3 is built from 14 residues. CDR1 is SGHAT and CDR2 is FQNNGV in the germline V gene. Trimming removed 7 bases from V and 4 bases from J, with 16 bases in between.

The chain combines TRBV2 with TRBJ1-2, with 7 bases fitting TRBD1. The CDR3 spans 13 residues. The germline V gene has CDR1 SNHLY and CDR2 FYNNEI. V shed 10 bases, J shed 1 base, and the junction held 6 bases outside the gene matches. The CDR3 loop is CANRGQVNYGYTF. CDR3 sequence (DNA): TGTGCCAACCGAGGACAGGTTAACTATGGCTACACCTTC.

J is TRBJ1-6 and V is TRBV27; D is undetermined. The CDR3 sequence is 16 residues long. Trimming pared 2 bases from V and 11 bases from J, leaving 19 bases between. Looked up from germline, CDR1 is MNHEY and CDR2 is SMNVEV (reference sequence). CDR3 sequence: CASSLEFRGKLTPLHF. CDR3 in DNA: TGTGCCAGCAGTTTAGAGTTCCGAGGGAAGTTGACACCCCTCCACTTT.

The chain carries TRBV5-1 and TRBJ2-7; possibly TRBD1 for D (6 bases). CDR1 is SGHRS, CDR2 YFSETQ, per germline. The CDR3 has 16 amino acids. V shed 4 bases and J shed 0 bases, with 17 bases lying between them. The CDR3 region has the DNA TGCGCCAGCAGCGGGTCGACAGGTCCCAGCTCCTACGAGCAGTACTTC. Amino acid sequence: CASSGSTGPSSYEQYF.

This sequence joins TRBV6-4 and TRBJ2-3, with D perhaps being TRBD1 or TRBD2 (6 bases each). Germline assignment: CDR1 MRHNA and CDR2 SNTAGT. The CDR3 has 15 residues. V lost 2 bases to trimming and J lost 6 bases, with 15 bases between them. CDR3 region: CASSDSGGRIDTQYF. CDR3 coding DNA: TGTGCCAGCAGTGACAGTGGGGGGCGGATCGATACGCAGTATTTT.

The CDR3 loop is CASSPPGMETQYF. The CDR3 region has the DNA TGTGCCAGCTCACCCCCCGGGATGGAGACCCAGTACTTC. The rearrangement joins TRBV18 to TRBJ2-5, with D perhaps matching TRBD2 (5 bases). CDR1 and CDR2 from the germline V gene are KGHSH and LQKENI. Trimming removed 3 bases from V and 5 bases from J, with 10 bases in between. This CDR3 is 13 amino acids long.

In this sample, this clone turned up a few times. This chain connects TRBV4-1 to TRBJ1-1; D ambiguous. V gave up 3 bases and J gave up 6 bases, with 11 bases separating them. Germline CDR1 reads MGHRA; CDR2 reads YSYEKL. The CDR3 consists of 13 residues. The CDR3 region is CASSHLLSPEAFF. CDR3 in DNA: TGCGCCAGCAGCCACCTTTTGAGCCCTGAAGCTTTCTTT.

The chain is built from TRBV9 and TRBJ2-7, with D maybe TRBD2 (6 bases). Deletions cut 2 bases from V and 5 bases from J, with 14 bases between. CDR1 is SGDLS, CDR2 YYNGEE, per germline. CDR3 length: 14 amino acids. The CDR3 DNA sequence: TGTGCCAGCAGCGTGCAGGGAGGTTTCGACGAGCAGTACTTC. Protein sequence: CASSVQGGFDEQYF.

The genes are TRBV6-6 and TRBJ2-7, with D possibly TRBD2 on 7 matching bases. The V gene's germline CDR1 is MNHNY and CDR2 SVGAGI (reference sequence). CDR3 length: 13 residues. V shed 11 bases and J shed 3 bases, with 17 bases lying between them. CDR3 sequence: CAAEGGGGYEQYF. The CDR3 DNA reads TGTGCCGCCGAGGGGGGAGGGGGCTACGAGCAGTACTTC.